The clone carrying this T cell receptor beta chain was seen more than once but under ten times. The sample originates from a study of cytomegalovirus exposure and HLA in healthy donors. The wider study: Within the Caucasian-associated ancestry cluster were roughly 81% of the roughly 430 genotyped donors.

PCR was performed using 60 Vbeta and 13 Jbeta primers. The assay was immunoSEQ multiplex PCR, and TCRdb's table has in-frame clones only and misses some. The sample has roughly 130,000 clones, 8.5% to 10% seen once. Germline CDR1 reads SEHNR; CDR2 reads FQNEAQ (reference sequence). Trimming stripped 7 bases from V and 2 bases from J, with 14 bases between. The CDR3 runs to 14 residues. Specimen: PBMCs. The chain carries TRBV7-9 and TRBJ1-1, with a tentative D call TRBD1 (5 bases). The source of this sequence is a man aged 40-50 years in good health and CMV-seronegative. CDR3 nucleotides: TGTGCCAGCATCGGGGGTGGGGGAAACACTGAAGCTTTCTTT. Its translation: CASIGGGGNTEAFF.